This T cell receptor beta chain appears in the sequencing data of a study of T cells after posttransplantation cyclophosphamide. The naive gate required viable CD3+CD4+ or CD3+CD8+ cells with CCR7+CD45RA+CD45RO-CD95-CD27+CD28+ phenotype. A remark on this clone: Its antigen remains unidentified.

Study outcomes and limitations: Donor CD8+ memory clones often dominated recipient blood repertoires at later times.

The CDR3 sequence is 15 residues long. The V gene end was trimmed by 5 bases and the J gene end by 7 bases; junction bases not matched to a gene: 8. Looked up from germline, CDR1 is MNHNY and CDR2 is SVGAGI (reference sequence). Here immunoSEQ multiplex PCR was the method, and the copy in TCRdb shows in-frame clones only, minus some. Seen here are some 20,000 clones, almost 99% observed once, and the top ten hold more than 0.15%. Sequencing was performed on naive CD4+ T cells sorted from PBMCs. This sequence joins TRBV6-6 and TRBJ2-2; TRBD1 agrees at 9 bases. This clonotype was obtained from a man aged 40-49 years in good health, CMV-negative, and a related stem cell transplant donor. CDR3 sequence reads: CASSTSTGGIGELFF. Written as DNA, the CDR3 is TGTGCCAGCAGTACCTCGACAGGGGGTATCGGGGAGCTGTTTTTT.